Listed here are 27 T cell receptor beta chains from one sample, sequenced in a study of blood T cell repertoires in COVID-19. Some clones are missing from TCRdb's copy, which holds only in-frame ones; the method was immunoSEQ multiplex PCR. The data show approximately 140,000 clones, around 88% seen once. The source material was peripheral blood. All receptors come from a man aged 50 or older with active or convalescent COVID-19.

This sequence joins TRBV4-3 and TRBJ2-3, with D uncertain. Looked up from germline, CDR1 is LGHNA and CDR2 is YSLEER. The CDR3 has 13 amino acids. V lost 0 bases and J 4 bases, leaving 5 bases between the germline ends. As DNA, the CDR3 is TGCGCCAGCAGCCAAGAGTCTCCAGATACGCAGTATTTT. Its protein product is CASSQESPDTQYF.

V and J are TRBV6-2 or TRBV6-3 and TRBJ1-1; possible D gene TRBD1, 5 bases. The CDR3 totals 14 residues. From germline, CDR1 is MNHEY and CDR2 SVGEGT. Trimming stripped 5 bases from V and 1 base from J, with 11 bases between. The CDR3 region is CASSTDTENTEAFF. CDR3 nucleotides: TGTGCCAGCAGTACGGACACAGAGAACACTGAAGCTTTCTTT.

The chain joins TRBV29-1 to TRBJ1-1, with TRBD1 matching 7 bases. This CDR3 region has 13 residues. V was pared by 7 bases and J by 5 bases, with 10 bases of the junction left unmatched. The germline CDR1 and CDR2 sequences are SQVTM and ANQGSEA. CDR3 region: CSAKTGSDTEAFF. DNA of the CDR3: TGCAGCGCTAAGACAGGGTCCGATACTGAAGCTTTCTTT.

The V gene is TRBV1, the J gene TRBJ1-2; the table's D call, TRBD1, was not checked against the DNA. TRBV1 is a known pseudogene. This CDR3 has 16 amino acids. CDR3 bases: TGCACCAGCAGCCAAGAAGGGGGCAGGGCGGACTATGGCTACACCTTC. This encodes CTSSQEGGRADYGYTF.

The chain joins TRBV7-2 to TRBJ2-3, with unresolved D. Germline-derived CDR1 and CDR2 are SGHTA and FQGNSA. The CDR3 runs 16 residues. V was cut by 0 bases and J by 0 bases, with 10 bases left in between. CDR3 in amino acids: CASSLALQLSTDTQYF. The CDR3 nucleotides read TGTGCCAGCAGCTTAGCGTTACAGCTTAGCACAGATACGCAGTATTTT.

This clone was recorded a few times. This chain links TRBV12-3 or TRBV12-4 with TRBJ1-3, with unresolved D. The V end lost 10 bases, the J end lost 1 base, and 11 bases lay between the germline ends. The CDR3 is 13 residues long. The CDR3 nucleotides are TGTGCCACCGAGGTCGGGTCTGGAAACACCATATATTTT. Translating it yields CATEVGSGNTIYF.

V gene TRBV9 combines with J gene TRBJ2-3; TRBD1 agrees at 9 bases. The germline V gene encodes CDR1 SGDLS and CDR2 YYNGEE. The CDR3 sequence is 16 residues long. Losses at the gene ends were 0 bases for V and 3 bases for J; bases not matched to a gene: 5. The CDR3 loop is CASSVGGTGLTDTQYF. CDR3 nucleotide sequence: TGTGCCAGCAGCGTAGGCGGGACAGGGCTAACAGATACGCAGTATTTT.

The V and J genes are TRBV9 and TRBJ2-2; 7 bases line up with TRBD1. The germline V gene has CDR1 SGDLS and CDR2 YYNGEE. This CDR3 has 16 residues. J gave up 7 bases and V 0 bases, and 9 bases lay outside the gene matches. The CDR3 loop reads CASSVDPQGSGGELFF. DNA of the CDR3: TGTGCCAGCAGCGTAGACCCACAGGGGTCGGGCGGGGAGCTGTTTTTT. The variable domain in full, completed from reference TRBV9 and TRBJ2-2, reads DSGVTQTPKHLITATGQRVTLRCSPRSGDLSVYWYQQSLDQGLQFLIQYYNGEERAKGNILERFSAQQFPDLHSELNLSSLELGDSALYFCASSVDPQGSGGELFFGEGSRLTVL.

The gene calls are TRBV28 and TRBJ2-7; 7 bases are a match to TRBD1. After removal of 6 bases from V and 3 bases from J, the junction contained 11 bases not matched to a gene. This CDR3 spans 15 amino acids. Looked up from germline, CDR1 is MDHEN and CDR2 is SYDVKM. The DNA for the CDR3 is TGTGCCAGCAGCCCAAACATGGCAGGGGGCTACGAGCAGTACTTC. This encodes CASSPNMAGGYEQYF.

In DNA form, the CDR3 reads TGCAGCGTACCCCCACCCGGCAGGAGCACAGATACGCAGTATTTT. This encodes CSVPPPGRSTDTQYF. This sequence joins TRBV29-1 and TRBJ2-3; D is undetermined. This CDR3 comprises 15 residues. V lost 6 bases, J lost 0 bases, and 16 bases lay in between. CDR1 is SQVTM and CDR2 is ANQGSEA in the germline V gene.

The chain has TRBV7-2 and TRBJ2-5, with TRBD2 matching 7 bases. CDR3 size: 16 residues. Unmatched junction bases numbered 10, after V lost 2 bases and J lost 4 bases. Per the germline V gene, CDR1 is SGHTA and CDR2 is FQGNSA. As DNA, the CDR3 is TGTGCCAGCAGCTTATGGTCTAGCGGAGGCGGAGAGACCCAGTACTTC. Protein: CASSLWSSGGGETQYF.

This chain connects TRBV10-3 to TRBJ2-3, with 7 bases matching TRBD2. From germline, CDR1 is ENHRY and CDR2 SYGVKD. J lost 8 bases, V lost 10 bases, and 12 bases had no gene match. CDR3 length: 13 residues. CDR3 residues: CATLAAAVSTQYF. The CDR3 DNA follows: TGTGCCACCCTAGCGGCCGCGGTTAGTACGCAGTATTTT.

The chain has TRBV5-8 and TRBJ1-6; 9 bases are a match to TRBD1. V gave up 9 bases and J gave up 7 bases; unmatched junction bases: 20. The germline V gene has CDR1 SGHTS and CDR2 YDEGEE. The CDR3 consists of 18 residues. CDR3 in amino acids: CATPAGQGLRGRNSPLHF. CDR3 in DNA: TGTGCCACCCCGGCGGGACAGGGTTTACGGGGCAGAAATTCACCCCTCCACTTT.

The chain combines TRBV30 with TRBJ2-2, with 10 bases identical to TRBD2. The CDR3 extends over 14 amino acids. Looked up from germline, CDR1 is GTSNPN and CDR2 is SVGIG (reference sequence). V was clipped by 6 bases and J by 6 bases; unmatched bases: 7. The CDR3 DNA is TGTGCCTGCAAGCGGGAGGGCCGACCCGGGGAGCTGTTTTTT. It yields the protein CACKREGRPGELFF.

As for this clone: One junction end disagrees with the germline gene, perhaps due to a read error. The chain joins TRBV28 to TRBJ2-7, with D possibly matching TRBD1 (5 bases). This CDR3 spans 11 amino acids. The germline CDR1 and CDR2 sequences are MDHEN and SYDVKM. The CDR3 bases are TGTGCCAGCAGTGCCCTACAGGCAACCTCCTTC. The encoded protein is CASSALQATSF.

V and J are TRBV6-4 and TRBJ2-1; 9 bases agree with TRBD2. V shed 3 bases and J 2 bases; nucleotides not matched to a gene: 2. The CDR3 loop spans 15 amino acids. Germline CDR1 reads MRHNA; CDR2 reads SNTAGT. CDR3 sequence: CASSELAGAYNEQFF. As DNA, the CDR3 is TGTGCCAGCAGTGAACTAGCGGGTGCCTACAATGAGCAGTTCTTC.

CDR3 DNA sequence: TGTGCCAGCAGCTTAGTTAGTTTTCCAGGCCAAGAGACCCAGTACTTC. Translation: CASSLVSFPGQETQYF. V usage is TRBV11-2 and J usage is TRBJ2-5; D unclear. The germline gives CDR1 SGHAT, CDR2 FQNNGV. Between the trimmed V and J ends, which lost 1 base and 1 base, there was a span of 13 bases. The length of the CDR3 is 16 residues.

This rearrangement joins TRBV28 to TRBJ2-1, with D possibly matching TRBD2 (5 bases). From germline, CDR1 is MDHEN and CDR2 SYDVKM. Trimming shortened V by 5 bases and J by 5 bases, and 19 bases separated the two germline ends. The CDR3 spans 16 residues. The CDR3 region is CASSRPGILGNNEQFF. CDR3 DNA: TGTGCCAGCAGTCGACCCGGGATCTTGGGGAACAATGAGCAGTTCTTC.

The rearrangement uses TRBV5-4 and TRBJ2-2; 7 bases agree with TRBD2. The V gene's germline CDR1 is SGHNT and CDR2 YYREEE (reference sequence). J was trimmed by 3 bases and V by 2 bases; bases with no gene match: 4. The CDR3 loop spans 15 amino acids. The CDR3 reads CASSFVRGDTGELFF. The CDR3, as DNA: TGTGCCAGCAGCTTCGTTCGGGGGGACACCGGGGAGCTGTTTTTT.

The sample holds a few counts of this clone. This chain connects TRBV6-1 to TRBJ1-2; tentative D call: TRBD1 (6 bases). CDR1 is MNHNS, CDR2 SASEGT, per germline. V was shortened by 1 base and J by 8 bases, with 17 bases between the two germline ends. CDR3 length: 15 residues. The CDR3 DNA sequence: TGTGCCAGCAGTGAAGACCGAGGGGCAGGGGCCGGCTACACCTTC. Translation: CASSEDRGAGAGYTF.

This chain's CDR3 is CAISDRTGGTSYEQYF. The CDR3 bases are TGTGCCATCAGTGACCGTACAGGGGGAACGTCCTACGAGCAGTACTTC. The V call is TRBV10-3, the J call TRBJ2-7, with 8 bases identical to TRBD1. In germline, CDR1 is ENHRY, CDR2 SYGVKD. The ends lost 3 bases at V and 1 base at J; junction bases unmatched: 8. This CDR3 region has 16 residues.

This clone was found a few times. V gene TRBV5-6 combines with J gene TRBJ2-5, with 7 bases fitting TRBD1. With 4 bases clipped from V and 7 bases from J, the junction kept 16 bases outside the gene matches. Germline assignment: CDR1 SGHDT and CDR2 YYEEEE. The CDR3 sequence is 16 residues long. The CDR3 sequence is CASSLPTGRVLGTQYF. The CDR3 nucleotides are TGTGCCAGCAGCCTACCGACAGGGCGGGTGTTGGGGACCCAGTACTTC.

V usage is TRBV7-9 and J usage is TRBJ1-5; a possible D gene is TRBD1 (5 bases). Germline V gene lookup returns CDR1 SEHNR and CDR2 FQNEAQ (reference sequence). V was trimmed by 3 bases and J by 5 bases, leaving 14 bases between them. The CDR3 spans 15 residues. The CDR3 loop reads CASSFPDTYHQPQHF. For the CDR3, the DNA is TGTGCCAGCAGCTTTCCGGACACTTATCATCAGCCCCAGCATTTT.

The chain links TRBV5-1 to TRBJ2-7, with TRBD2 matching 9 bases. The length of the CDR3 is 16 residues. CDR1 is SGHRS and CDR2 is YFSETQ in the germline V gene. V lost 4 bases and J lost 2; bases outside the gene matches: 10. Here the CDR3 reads CASSGAGGPGPYEQYF. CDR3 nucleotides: TGCGCCAGCAGCGGGGCGGGGGGGCCGGGTCCCTACGAGCAGTACTTC.

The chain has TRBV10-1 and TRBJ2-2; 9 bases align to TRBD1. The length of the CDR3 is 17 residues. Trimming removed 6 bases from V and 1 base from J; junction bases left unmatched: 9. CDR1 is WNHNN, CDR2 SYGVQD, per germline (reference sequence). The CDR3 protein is CASSTGWTGENTGELFF. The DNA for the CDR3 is TGCGCCAGCAGCACAGGGTGGACAGGGGAGAACACCGGGGAGCTGTTTTTT.

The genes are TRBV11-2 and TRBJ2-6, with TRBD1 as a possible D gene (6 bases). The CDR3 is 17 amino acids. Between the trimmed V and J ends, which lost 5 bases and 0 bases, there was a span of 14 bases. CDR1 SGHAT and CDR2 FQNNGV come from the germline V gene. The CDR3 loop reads CASSLHRAVSGANVLTF. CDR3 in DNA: TGTGCCAGCAGCCTCCACAGGGCAGTCTCTGGGGCCAACGTCCTGACTTTC.

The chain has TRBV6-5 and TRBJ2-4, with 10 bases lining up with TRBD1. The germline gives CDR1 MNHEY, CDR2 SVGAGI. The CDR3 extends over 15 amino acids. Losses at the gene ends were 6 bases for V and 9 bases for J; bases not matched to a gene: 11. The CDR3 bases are TGTGCCAGCAGACCGCCGGGACAGGGGTCGAGCATTCAGTACTTC. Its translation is CASRPPGQGSSIQYF.